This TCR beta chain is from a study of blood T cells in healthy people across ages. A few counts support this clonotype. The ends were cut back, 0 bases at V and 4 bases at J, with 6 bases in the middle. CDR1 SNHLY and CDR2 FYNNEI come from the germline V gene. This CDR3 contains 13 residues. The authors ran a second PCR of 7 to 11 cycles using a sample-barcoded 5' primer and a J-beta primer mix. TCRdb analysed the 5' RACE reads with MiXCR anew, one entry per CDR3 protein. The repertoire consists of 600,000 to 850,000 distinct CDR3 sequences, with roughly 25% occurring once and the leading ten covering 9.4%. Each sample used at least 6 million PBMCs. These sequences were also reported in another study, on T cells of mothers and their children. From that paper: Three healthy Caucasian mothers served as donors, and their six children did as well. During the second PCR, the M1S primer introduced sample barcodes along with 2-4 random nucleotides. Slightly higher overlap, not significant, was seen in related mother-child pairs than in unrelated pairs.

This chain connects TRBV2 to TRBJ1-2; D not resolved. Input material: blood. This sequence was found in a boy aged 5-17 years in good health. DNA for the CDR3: TGTGCCAGCAGTGAAGCGGTCAGCTATGGCTACACCTTC. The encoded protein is CASSEAVSYGYTF. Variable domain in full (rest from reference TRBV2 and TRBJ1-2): EPEVTQTPSHQVTQMGQEVILRCVPISNHLYFYWYRQILGQKVEFLVSFYNNEISEKSEIFDDQFSVERPDGSNFTLKIRSTKLEDSAMYFCASSEAVSYGYTFGSGTRLTVV.